A selection of T cell receptor beta chains follows, all from one sample in a study of T cells in localized non-small cell lung cancer. Here immunoSEQ multiplex PCR was the method, and the copy in TCRdb shows in-frame clones only, minus some. The table records approximately 54,000 clones, around four fifths of them present only once. The starting material was peripheral blood, obtained before any cancer treatment. All receptors derive from a female donor aged 60 or older with stage II squamous cell lung carcinoma. Both conserved end residues are part of each CDR3. D genes are given only for firm matches. A row's size may be missing; if present it is once, few, many or a size class.

V: TRBV6-1; J: TRBJ1-1; size: NA; D: NA; CDR3: CASSDRTEAFF; DNA: TGTGCCAGCAGTGACCGAACTGAAGCTTTCTTT
V: TRBV14; J: TRBJ1-2; size: NA; D: TRBD1; CDR3: CASSPRDRVYGYTF; DNA: TGTGCCAGCAGCCCCCGGGACAGGGTCTATGGCTACACCTTC
V: TRBV7-2; J: TRBJ2-7; size: NA; D: NA; CDR3: CASSFRVGQYF; DNA: TGTGCCAGCAGCTTTCGGGTTGGGCAGTACTTC
V: TRBV11-3; J: TRBJ1-2; size: once; D: NA; CDR3: CASWGARNYGYTF; DNA: TGTGCCAGCTGGGGAGCCAGGAACTATGGCTACACCTTC
V: TRBV28; J: TRBJ1-2; size: once; D: TRBD1; CDR3: CASFLDRGSNYGYTF; DNA: TGTGCCAGCTTCCTTGACAGGGGCTCTAACTATGGCTACACCTTC
V: TRBV7-2; J: TRBJ1-1; size: once; D: NA; CDR3: CASSSGSTGTKAFF; DNA: TGTGCCAGCAGCTCCGGCTCGACCGGGACTAAAGCTTTCTTT
V: TRBV5-4; J: TRBJ1-2; size: NA; D: NA; CDR3: CASSTTEANYGYTF; DNA: TGTGCCAGCAGCACGACGGAAGCTAACTATGGCTACACCTTC
V: TRBV2; J: TRBJ1-1; size: few; D: TRBD1; CDR3: CASSLDRVPFF; DNA: TGTGCCAGCAGTCTGGACAGGGTGCCTTTCTTT
V: TRBV5-4; J: TRBJ1-5; size: once; D: NA; CDR3: CASSLGGGILNQPQHF; DNA: TGTGCCAGCAGCTTGGGCGGGGGGATCCTCAATCAGCCCCAGCATTTT
V: TRBV6-5; J: TRBJ2-7; size: NA; D: NA; CDR3: CASSPLGHYEQYF; DNA: TGTGCCAGCAGCCCATTGGGTCACTACGAGCAGTACTTC
V: TRBV5-1; J: TRBJ2-7; size: NA; D: TRBD2; CDR3: CASSFVDSSGGYEQYF; DNA: TGCGCCAGCAGCTTTGTGGACTCTAGCGGGGGCTACGAGCAGTACTTC
V: TRBV5-6; J: TRBJ1-4; size: NA; D: NA; CDR3: CASSLVGAATNEKLFF; DNA: TGTGCCAGCAGCTTGGTAGGGGCCGCAACTAATGAAAAACTGTTTTTT
V: TRBV5-6; J: TRBJ2-5; size: NA; D: TRBD2; CDR3: CASSLGGGLQETQYF; DNA: TGTGCCAGCAGCTTGGGCGGGGGGCTCCAAGAGACCCAGTACTTC
V: TRBV28; J: TRBJ1-2; size: NA; D: TRBD1; CDR3: CASRPGDRVNYGYTF; DNA: TGTGCCAGCAGACCTGGGGACAGGGTGAACTATGGCTACACCTTC